These T cell receptor beta chains were read from a single sample in a study of T cell changes during pregnancy in multiple sclerosis. Profiled with immunoSEQ multiplex PCR; TCRdb holds only in-frame clones, not every one. The sample consists of roughly 100,000 clones, about 90% of them appearing once. The input for sequencing was peripheral blood, taken before pregnancy. These receptors all come from a female donor with multiple sclerosis, enrolled in a pregnancy study. CDR3s include the opening cysteine and the closing phenylalanine or tryptophan. A D gene is named only where the DNA matches it firmly. Some rows have no size entry. The others give once, few or many, or a class for an expanded clone.

D gene: -; J gene: TRBJ1-1; clone size: few; V gene: TRBV19; CDR3 DNA: TGTGCCAGTAGTCCGGGGATGAACACTGAAGCTTTCTTT; CDR3 protein: CASSPGMNTEAFF
D gene: -; J gene: TRBJ2-1; clone size: -; V gene: TRBV19; CDR3 DNA: TGTGCCAGTAGTATTTCCCGGGGCAATGAGCAGTTCTTC; CDR3 protein: CASSISRGNEQFF
D gene: TRBD1; J gene: TRBJ2-6; clone size: -; V gene: TRBV5-1; CDR3 DNA: TGCGCCAGCAGCTTGAGCGGGACAGGGGGGCTCTCTGGGGCCAACGTCCTGACTTTC; CDR3 protein: CASSLSGTGGLSGANVLTF
D gene: TRBD2; J gene: TRBJ2-7; clone size: -; V gene: TRBV28; CDR3 DNA: TGTGCCAGCAGTTTCACTAGCGGCTACGAGCAGTACTTC; CDR3 protein: CASSFTSGYEQYF
D gene: TRBD2; J gene: TRBJ2-7; clone size: -; V gene: TRBV7-9; CDR3 DNA: TGTGCCAGCACGGGCGGGAGTAGTTACGAGCAGTACTTC; CDR3 protein: CASTGGSSYEQYF
D gene: -; J gene: TRBJ1-1; clone size: -; V gene: TRBV30; CDR3 DNA: TGTGCCTGGAGTTTGAGGGTCGGGACTGAAGCTTTCTTT; CDR3 protein: CAWSLRVGTEAFF
D gene: TRBD1; J gene: TRBJ1-1; clone size: -; V gene: TRBV5-1; CDR3 DNA: TGCGCCAGCAGCTTGGCCTACAGGGGGTCGACTGAAGCTTTCTTT; CDR3 protein: CASSLAYRGSTEAFF
D gene: TRBD1; J gene: TRBJ1-6; clone size: -; V gene: TRBV5-6; CDR3 DNA: TGTGCCAGCAGCTCGAGGACAGGGGCCAATTCACCCCTCCACTTT; CDR3 protein: CASSSRTGANSPLHF
D gene: -; J gene: TRBJ1-5; clone size: -; V gene: TRBV19; CDR3 DNA: TGTGCCAGTAGTCGGGTGAGCAATCAGCCCCAGCATTTT; CDR3 protein: CASSRVSNQPQHF
D gene: TRBD1; J gene: TRBJ2-7; clone size: -; V gene: TRBV5-6; CDR3 DNA: TGTGCCAGCAGCTCGGGACAGACCCACTACGAGCAGTACTTC; CDR3 protein: CASSSGQTHYEQYF
D gene: -; J gene: TRBJ2-5; clone size: -; V gene: TRBV28; CDR3 DNA: TGTGCCAGCAGTTTTATGGGGCAGGGCTACCAAGAGACCCAGTACTTC; CDR3 protein: CASSFMGQGYQETQYF
D gene: TRBD1; J gene: TRBJ2-1; clone size: -; V gene: TRBV5-6; CDR3 DNA: TGTGCCAGCAGCCCTGGGGGTGTCGACAGGGGCACCCGGGGGCTCTTC; CDR3 protein: CASSPGGVDRGTRGLF
D gene: TRBD2; J gene: TRBJ2-3; clone size: -; V gene: TRBV7-6; CDR3 DNA: TGTGCCAGCAGCTTAGGGACTAGCGGGTCCACAGATACGCAGTATTTT; CDR3 protein: CASSLGTSGSTDTQYF
D gene: TRBD1; J gene: TRBJ2-2; clone size: -; V gene: TRBV7-2; CDR3 DNA: TGTGCCAGCAGCTTTAGTTACAGGGGGCTTTCGAACACCGGGGAGCTGTTTTTT; CDR3 protein: CASSFSYRGLSNTGELFF
D gene: -; J gene: TRBJ1-5; clone size: -; V gene: TRBV6-5; CDR3 DNA: TGTGCCAGCAGTTCAGTTAGCAATCAGCCCCAGCATTTT; CDR3 protein: CASSSVSNQPQHF
D gene: -; J gene: TRBJ2-7; clone size: -; V gene: TRBV7-9; CDR3 DNA: TGTGCCAGCAGCTTAGGCCCGACAACCGAGCAGTACTTC; CDR3 protein: CASSLGPTTEQYF
D gene: -; J gene: TRBJ1-4; clone size: -; V gene: TRBV4-3; CDR3 DNA: TGCGCCAGCAGCCCCCGACCGGGAACGGGAGAAAAACTGTTTTTT; CDR3 protein: CASSPRPGTGEKLFF
D gene: -; J gene: TRBJ2-1; clone size: -; V gene: TRBV4-1; CDR3 DNA: TGCGCCAGCAGCCAAAACCCCGCGACTAGCAATGAGCAGTTCTTC; CDR3 protein: CASSQNPATSNEQFF
D gene: -; J gene: TRBJ2-3; clone size: -; V gene: TRBV14; CDR3 DNA: TGTGCCAGCAGCCAAGATCTCCGAGCAACAGATACGCAGTATTTT; CDR3 protein: CASSQDLRATDTQYF
D gene: TRBD1; J gene: TRBJ1-1; clone size: -; V gene: TRBV19; CDR3 DNA: TGTGCCAGTAGTATTAGGGGGCCAGGCACTGAAGCTTTCTTT; CDR3 protein: CASSIRGPGTEAFF
D gene: -; J gene: TRBJ1-2; clone size: once; V gene: TRBV27; CDR3 DNA: TGTGCCAGCAGTTTATTAGGACAGCCAAACTATGGCTACACCTTC; CDR3 protein: CASSLLGQPNYGYTF
D gene: -; J gene: TRBJ2-7; clone size: -; V gene: TRBV7-6; CDR3 DNA: TGTGCCAGCAGCTTAATGAGCAGCGCATCCTACGAGCAGTACTTC; CDR3 protein: CASSLMSSASYEQYF
D gene: -; J gene: TRBJ2-2; clone size: -; V gene: TRBV4-1; CDR3 DNA: TGCGCCAGCAGCCCATACACCGGGGAGCTGTTTTTT; CDR3 protein: CASSPYTGELFF
D gene: TRBD1; J gene: TRBJ2-5; clone size: -; V gene: TRBV27; CDR3 DNA: TGTGCCAGCAGCAGGGGGCGAATACAAGAGACCCAGTACTTC; CDR3 protein: CASSRGRIQETQYF
D gene: -; J gene: TRBJ1-1; clone size: -; V gene: TRBV19; CDR3 DNA: TGTGCCAGTAGTATAACCCGGCGGAATTTCCTCATGAACACTGAAGCTTTCTTT; CDR3 protein: CASSITRRNFLMNTEAFF
D gene: TRBD1; J gene: TRBJ1-3; clone size: -; V gene: TRBV5-5; CDR3 DNA: TGTGCCAGCAGCTATGTGACAGGGAGGATCTCTGGAAACACCATATATTTT; CDR3 protein: CASSYVTGRISGNTIYF
D gene: TRBD2; J gene: TRBJ2-1; clone size: -; V gene: TRBV7-2; CDR3 DNA: TGTGCCAGCAGCTTAGGGACTAGCGGGGCCGCCTCCTACAATGAGCAGTTCTTC; CDR3 protein: CASSLGTSGAASYNEQFF
D gene: -; J gene: TRBJ1-1; clone size: -; V gene: TRBV5-6; CDR3 DNA: TGTGCCAGCAGTCCCACAGGAGGGGCGAATTTAATGAACACTGAAGCTTTCTTT; CDR3 protein: CASSPTGGANLMNTEAFF
D gene: -; J gene: TRBJ2-1; clone size: -; V gene: TRBV7-6; CDR3 DNA: TGTGCCAGCAGCCCCGCCGGGAATGAGCAGTTCTTC; CDR3 protein: CASSPAGNEQFF
D gene: TRBD2; J gene: TRBJ2-5; clone size: -; V gene: TRBV10-2; CDR3 DNA: TGCGCCAGCAGGGGACTAGCGGGAGAAGAGACCCAGTACTTC; CDR3 protein: CASRGLAGEETQYF
D gene: -; J gene: TRBJ1-1; clone size: -; V gene: TRBV11-2; CDR3 DNA: TGTGCCAGCAGCTTACGAGAGGGGGTGAACACTGAAGCTTTCTTT; CDR3 protein: CASSLREGVNTEAFF
D gene: TRBD1; J gene: TRBJ2-7; clone size: once; V gene: TRBV5-1; CDR3 DNA: TGCGCCAGCAGCCGAATCCCGGGACAGCGGTACTCGAGCTCCTACGAGCAGTACTTC; CDR3 protein: CASSRIPGQRYSSSYEQYF
D gene: -; J gene: TRBJ2-7; clone size: -; V gene: TRBV2; CDR3 DNA: TGTGCCAGCAGTGACAGGGCTTTGGGGTACGAGCAGTACTTC; CDR3 protein: CASSDRALGYEQYF
D gene: TRBD2; J gene: TRBJ2-7; clone size: once; V gene: TRBV19; CDR3 DNA: TGTGCCAGTAGTAAACACCGTCAAGCGGGAGGAATCGACGAGCAGTACTTC; CDR3 protein: CASSKHRQAGGIDEQYF
D gene: -; J gene: TRBJ2-7; clone size: -; V gene: TRBV30; CDR3 DNA: TGTGCCTGGAGTGTAAAAGGGCGGGCAGGATCCTACGAGCAGTACTTC; CDR3 protein: CAWSVKGRAGSYEQYF
D gene: TRBD2; J gene: TRBJ2-2; clone size: -; V gene: TRBV11-2; CDR3 DNA: TGTGCCAGCAGCTTGCGGGAGCGGGGGAACACCGGGGAGCTGTTTTTT; CDR3 protein: CASSLRERGNTGELFF
D gene: TRBD1; J gene: TRBJ1-1; clone size: -; V gene: TRBV25-1; CDR3 DNA: TGTGCCAGCAGTGAGCAACAGGGGGGACCACTGAACACTGAAGCTTTCTTT; CDR3 protein: CASSEQQGGPLNTEAFF
D gene: TRBD1; J gene: TRBJ1-2; clone size: -; V gene: TRBV9; CDR3 DNA: TGTGCCAGCAGCATCAGACAGGGTCCCTATGGCTACACCTTC; CDR3 protein: CASSIRQGPYGYTF
D gene: -; J gene: TRBJ2-1; clone size: -; V gene: TRBV7-9; CDR3 DNA: TGTGCCAGCAGCTTAGTACAGTACAATGAGCAGTTCTTC; CDR3 protein: CASSLVQYNEQFF
D gene: -; J gene: TRBJ2-1; clone size: -; V gene: TRBV7-6; CDR3 DNA: TGTGCCAGCAGCTGGTCGGGCAATGAGCAGTTCTTC; CDR3 protein: CASSWSGNEQFF
D gene: -; J gene: TRBJ2-3; clone size: -; V gene: TRBV6-1; CDR3 DNA: TGTGCCACCAGTAGCGATGGAGCAGATACGCAGTATTTT; CDR3 protein: CATSSDGADTQYF
D gene: -; J gene: TRBJ1-6; clone size: few; V gene: TRBV18; CDR3 DNA: TGTGCCAGCTCACCTTCGGGACAAATCGCCACCCTCCACTTT; CDR3 protein: CASSPSGQIATLHF
D gene: -; J gene: TRBJ1-1; clone size: -; V gene: TRBV5-1; CDR3 DNA: TGCGCCAGCAGCTTGGAGAGGATTAACACTGAAGCTTTCTTT; CDR3 protein: CASSLERINTEAFF
D gene: TRBD1; J gene: TRBJ2-3; clone size: -; V gene: TRBV7-9; CDR3 DNA: TGTGCCAGCAGCTTAGCGCTCGGGACAGGGCTAGATACGCAGTATTTT; CDR3 protein: CASSLALGTGLDTQYF
D gene: TRBD2; J gene: TRBJ2-5; clone size: -; V gene: TRBV11-2; CDR3 DNA: TGTGCCAGCAGGCCCCTAGCGGGAGGGGCGGAGACCCAGTACTTC; CDR3 protein: CASRPLAGGAETQYF
D gene: TRBD2; J gene: TRBJ2-2; clone size: -; V gene: TRBV19; CDR3 DNA: TGTGCCAGTAGTATGGAGCGGGATTTCGGGGAGCTGTTTTTT; CDR3 protein: CASSMERDFGELFF
D gene: -; J gene: TRBJ2-7; clone size: once; V gene: TRBV7-9; CDR3 DNA: TGTGCCAGCAGCTTAAGCTTGCAGGGCTACGAGCAGTACTTC; CDR3 protein: CASSLSLQGYEQYF
D gene: TRBD1; J gene: TRBJ2-7; clone size: -; V gene: TRBV27; CDR3 DNA: TGTGCCAGCAGCCTCAACTCGGGACAGGGAGCTTACGAGCAGTACTTC; CDR3 protein: CASSLNSGQGAYEQYF
D gene: -; J gene: TRBJ1-6; clone size: few; V gene: TRBV5-6; CDR3 DNA: TGTGCCAGCAGCTTGTACGGGGAGACTTCACCCCTCCACTTT; CDR3 protein: CASSLYGETSPLHF
D gene: -; J gene: TRBJ2-7; clone size: once; V gene: TRBV6-1; CDR3 DNA: TGTGCCAGCAGTGAAATTACTAGCTTTTCCGAGCAGTACTTC; CDR3 protein: CASSEITSFSEQYF
D gene: -; J gene: TRBJ1-2; clone size: -; V gene: TRBV5-1; CDR3 DNA: TGCGCCAGCAGCTCTGCCGAGGACATCCTGGGGGGCTACACCTTC; CDR3 protein: CASSSAEDILGGYTF
D gene: -; J gene: TRBJ2-3; clone size: -; V gene: TRBV18; CDR3 DNA: TGTGCCAGCTCACCTTCCCCCGACGGACAAGATACGCAGTATTTT; CDR3 protein: CASSPSPDGQDTQYF
D gene: TRBD1; J gene: TRBJ2-7; clone size: -; V gene: TRBV20-1; CDR3 DNA: TGCAGTGCATGGACAGGGGAGAGGCAGTACTTC; CDR3 protein: CSAWTGERQYF
D gene: TRBD2; J gene: TRBJ2-5; clone size: -; V gene: TRBV4-1; CDR3 DNA: TGCGCCAGCAGCCAAGATTTGGCTAGCGGGAGAACGGGCCAAGAGACCCAGTACTTC; CDR3 protein: CASSQDLASGRTGQETQYF
D gene: TRBD2; J gene: TRBJ2-1; clone size: -; V gene: TRBV2; CDR3 DNA: TGTGCCAGCAGGGGAAGGGGAGCGGGGGCCTTTTACAATGAGCAGTTCTTC; CDR3 protein: CASRGRGAGAFYNEQFF